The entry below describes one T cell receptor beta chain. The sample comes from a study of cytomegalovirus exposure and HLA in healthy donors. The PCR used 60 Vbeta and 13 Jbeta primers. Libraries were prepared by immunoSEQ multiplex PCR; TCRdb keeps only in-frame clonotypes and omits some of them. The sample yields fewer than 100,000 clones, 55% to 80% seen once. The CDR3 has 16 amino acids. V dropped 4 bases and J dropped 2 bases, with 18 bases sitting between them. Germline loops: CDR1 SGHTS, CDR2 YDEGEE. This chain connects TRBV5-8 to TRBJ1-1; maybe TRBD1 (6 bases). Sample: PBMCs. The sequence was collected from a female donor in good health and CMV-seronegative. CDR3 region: CASSVRGAGSNTEAFF. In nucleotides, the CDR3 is TGTGCCAGCAGCGTCAGGGGCGCAGGGTCCAACACTGAAGCTTTCTTT.